The sequence of this T cell receptor beta chain was determined in a study of blood T cell repertoires in COVID-19. In the study overall: COVID-19 samples collected from the United States, Italy and Spain covered acute and convalescent phases.

The CDR3 has 12 residues. Germline loops: CDR1 MNHEY, CDR2 SVGAGI. Trimming removed 6 bases at V and 1 base at J, with 6 bases between. As handled by the study authors: Estimates of nucleated cell counts were drawn from the amplification of reference gene primers. Sequencing was performed with immunoSEQ multiplex PCR; in TCRdb, only in-frame clones are kept and a portion is missing. Clonal size and the V and J genes are those of that table, whereas D and trimming came from the DNA. The table shows 55,000 to 70,000 clones, with 85% to 90% occurring only once. Two negative PCRs, clearance, or symptom resolution characterized the recovered Cohort 3 donors.

This rearrangement joins TRBV6-5 to TRBJ2-5; D is ambiguous. The source of this sequence is a woman aged 35 to 49 who had recovered from COVID-19. Sequenced material: PBMCs or T cells enriched from blood (not recorded which). Here the CDR3 reads CASRAAQETQYF. The CDR3 DNA follows: TGTGCCAGCAGGGCGGCCCAAGAGACCCAGTACTTC.